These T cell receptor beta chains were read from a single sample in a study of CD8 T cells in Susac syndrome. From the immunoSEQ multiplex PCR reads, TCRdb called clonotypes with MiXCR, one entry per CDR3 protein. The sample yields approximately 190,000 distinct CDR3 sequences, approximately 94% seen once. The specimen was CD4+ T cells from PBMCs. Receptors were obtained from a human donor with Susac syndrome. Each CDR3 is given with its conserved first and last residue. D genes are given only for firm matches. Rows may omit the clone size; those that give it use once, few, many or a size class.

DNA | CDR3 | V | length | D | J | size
TGCGCCAGCAGCTTGGGTGAACCGGGACTATACCCAGATACGCAGTATTTT | CASSLGEPGLYPDTQYF | TRBV5-1 | 17 | TRBD2 | TRBJ2-3 | -
TGCGCCAGCAGGAAGGGACGGGAGACCGGGGAGCTGTTTTTT | CASRKGRETGELFF | TRBV5-1 | 14 | - | TRBJ2-2 | -
TGTGCCTGGAGGGGACGATCGGGTACTGAAGCTTTCTTT | CAWRGRSGTEAFF | TRBV30 | 13 | - | TRBJ1-1 | -
TGTGCCACCAGTGCCGGACAGCTCTACGAGCAGTACTTC | CATSAGQLYEQYF | TRBV15 | 13 | - | TRBJ2-7 | few
TGTGCCAGCAGCCGGGCGGGGCTAAACTATGGCTACACCTTC | CASSRAGLNYGYTF | TRBV7-2 | 14 | - | TRBJ1-2 | -
TGTGCCAGCAGCCGACCCGGGTCCTTCTACGAGCAGTACTTC | CASSRPGSFYEQYF | TRBV7-2 | 14 | - | TRBJ2-7 | -
TGCAGTGCGCCCGGACCTAGCACAGATACGCAGTATTTT | CSAPGPSTDTQYF | TRBV20-1 | 13 | - | TRBJ2-3 | -
TGTGCCAGCAGTTTTGACAGGGGGTCGGGCAATCAGCCCCAGCATTTT | CASSFDRGSGNQPQHF | TRBV12-3/TRBV12-4 | 16 | TRBD1 | TRBJ1-5 | -
TGTGCCAGCAGCTTGGAAATAGGTGGACCTAACACTGAAGCTTTCTTT | CASSLEIGGPNTEAFF | TRBV5-4 | 16 | - | TRBJ1-1 | -
TGTGCCAGCAGCCAAGAATTAGCGGGGGGGACAGATACGCAGTATTTT | CASSQELAGGTDTQYF | TRBV4-2 | 16 | TRBD2 | TRBJ2-3 | -
TGCAGTGCCGCTTATCCCCTAGTTCCTAGCGGGGAGGATACGCAGTATTTT | CSAAYPLVPSGEDTQYF | TRBV20-1 | 17 | TRBD2 | TRBJ2-3 | -
TGTGCCAGCAGCTCAAAAGCTGGGCTGCAAGAGACCCAGTACTTC | CASSSKAGLQETQYF | TRBV5-4 | 15 | - | TRBJ2-5 | once
TGTGCCAGCAGCCCAGACTTTAACTACGAGCAGTACTTC | CASSPDFNYEQYF | TRBV6-6 | 13 | - | TRBJ2-7 | -
TGCAGTGCCTACCCCGGTAGCGGACAAGAGACCCAGTACTTC | CSAYPGSGQETQYF | TRBV20-1 | 14 | - | TRBJ2-5 | -